This entry lists 15 T cell receptor beta chains sequenced from one sample in a study of beta chain features in type 1 diabetes (dated 2018 in TCRdb). No antigen has been assigned to these receptors. The paper's findings and limits, for the study overall: A moderate but significant shortening of TCRB CDR3 length was observed in type 1 diabetes patients in all four CD4+ subsets.

Libraries were made using the immunoSEQ multiplex PCR assay. All of the isolated RNA was reverse transcribed with the High Capacity cDNA Reverse Transcription Kit, so expressed TCRB transcripts were sequenced. TCRdb obtained this table from immuneACCESS and retained in-frame rearrangements with V and J assigned. These tables miss some clones; where compared with another copy, unresolved V genes account for less than half of the shortfall, and the remainder is unexplained. The sample records 200,000 to 250,000 clones, around 13% of which are singletons. The top ten constitute about 0.019% of the sample. The sample comprised naive CD4+ T cells from blood. What this sample's cell subset or site label stands for: true naive CD4+ T cells. These receptors came from a man aged 30 to 39 with type 1 diabetes.

This clone showed up just a few times. The chain employs TRBV5-1 and TRBJ2-3; possibly TRBD2 for D (6 bases). V lost 0 bases, J lost 4 bases, and 12 bases lay in between. The CDR3 is made up of 15 amino acids. Germline V gene lookup returns CDR1 SGHRS and CDR2 YFSETQ. The CDR3 nucleotides read TGCGCCAGCAGCTTGGCGGGAGATAGGGCAGATACGCAGTATTTT. Translating it yields CASSLAGDRADTQYF.

The gene calls are TRBV6-5 and TRBJ1-6; no clear D gene. The germline V gene encodes CDR1 MNHEY and CDR2 SVGAGI. Trimming pared 2 bases from V and 10 bases from J, leaving 6 bases between. The CDR3 totals 12 residues. The CDR3 DNA reads TGTGCCAGCAGTTACGAGAGATCACCCCTCCACTTT. It yields the protein CASSYERSPLHF.

There are a few counts of this clone. V and J are TRBV19 and TRBJ2-3; TRBD1 is a possible D gene (6 bases). V was shortened by 5 bases and J by 2 bases, with 20 bases between the two germline ends. The CDR3 length is 17 residues. Germline loops: CDR1 LNHDA, CDR2 SQIVND (reference sequence). The CDR3 reads CASSFFRDTPNTDTQYF. Written as DNA, the CDR3 is TGTGCCAGTAGTTTCTTCCGGGACACCCCGAACACAGATACGCAGTATTTT.

This clone was recorded a few times. The genes are TRBV6-1 and TRBJ1-1; D is ambiguous. CDR3 length: 11 residues. Between the trimmed V and J ends, which lost 4 bases and 8 bases, there was a span of 8 bases. CDR1 and CDR2 from the germline V gene are MNHNS and SASEGT. Here the CDR3 DNA reads TGTGCCAGCAGTGTACTGTCAGAAGCTTTCTTT. Amino acid sequence: CASSVLSEAFF.

The table lists this clone with a few counts. J is TRBJ2-5 and V is TRBV28, with 10 bases lining up with TRBD1. Germline V gene data show CDR1 as MDHEN and CDR2 as SYDVKM. The CDR3 has 15 residues. J gave up 4 bases and V 5 bases, and 7 bases lay outside the gene matches. CDR3 residues: CASSPTDRGLETQYF. The CDR3 region has the DNA TGTGCCAGCAGTCCGACCGACAGGGGGCTAGAGACCCAGTACTTC.

This clone was found a few times. The chain links TRBV9 to TRBJ2-3; possible D gene TRBD1, 6 bases. Deletions cut 2 bases from V and 0 bases from J, with 7 bases between. The CDR3 has 14 residues. Germline CDR1 is SGDLS and CDR2 is YYNGEE. This CDR3 is CASSVTGSTDTQYF. The CDR3 DNA reads TGTGCCAGCAGCGTCACAGGGAGCACAGATACGCAGTATTTT.

This clone was found a few times. The V and J genes are TRBV18 and TRBJ2-5, with TRBD2 identical over 7 bases. V lost 6 bases to trimming and J lost 4 bases; unmatched junction nucleotides: 14. CDR1 is KGHSH, CDR2 LQKENI, per germline. The CDR3 spans 16 residues. CDR3 amino acids: CASSSRLATRGETQYF. The DNA of the CDR3 is TGTGCCAGCTCGTCGAGACTAGCTACCCGGGGAGAGACCCAGTACTTC. Full variable domain (remainder filled in from reference TRBV18 and TRBJ2-5): NAGVMQNPRHLVRRRGQEARLRCSPMKGHSHVYWYRQLPEEGLKFMVYLQKENIIDESGMPKERFSAEFPKEGPSILRIQQVVRGDSAAYFCASSSRLATRGETQYFGPGTRLLVL.

The chain is built from TRBV30 and TRBJ2-7, with 7 positions matching TRBD1. With 1 base clipped from V and 0 bases from J, the junction kept 12 bases outside the gene matches. This CDR3 is built from 17 residues. The germline gives CDR1 GTSNPN, CDR2 SVGIG (reference sequence). Here the CDR3 reads CAWSGPSWGQYSYEQYF. The CDR3 nucleotides are TGTGCCTGGAGTGGCCCCTCTTGGGGACAGTACTCCTACGAGCAGTACTTC.

CDR3 DNA: TGTGCCACGATGACAGGGGAAAACGAAAAACTGTTTTTT. This codes for CATMTGENEKLFF. The chain carries TRBV10-3 and TRBJ1-4, with TRBD1 matching over 8 bases. CDR1 is ENHRY, CDR2 SYGVKD, per germline. The CDR3 has 13 residues. The trim removed 10 bases at V and 8 bases at J, leaving 9 bases unmatched.

The sample holds a few counts of this clone. The CDR3 DNA is TGTGCCATCAGTGAGTCTCCCGGGGGAGATACGCAGTATTTT. Its protein product is CAISESPGGDTQYF. The genes are TRBV10-3 and TRBJ2-3; a possible D gene is TRBD2 (6 bases). Germline V gene data show CDR1 as ENHRY and CDR2 as SYGVKD. This CDR3 has 14 residues. Deletions cut 0 bases from V and 5 bases from J, with 9 bases between.

V is TRBV29-1 and J is TRBJ1-2; perhaps TRBD1 as D (6 bases). The germline gives CDR1 SQVTM, CDR2 ANQGSEA. Trimming removed 3 bases from V and 4 bases from J, with 9 bases in between. The CDR3 loop spans 12 amino acids. CDR3 bases: TGCAGCGTTGAGACAGGCCTCTATGGCTACACCTTC. Translated, it gives CSVETGLYGYTF.

The CDR3 nucleotides read TGTGCCAGCTCACCACTGAAACTGATTAACACCGGGGAGCTGTTTTTT. The encoded protein is CASSPLKLINTGELFF. The genes are TRBV18 and TRBJ2-2, with D uncertain. CDR1 is KGHSH and CDR2 is LQKENI in the germline V gene. V lost 1 base and J 2 bases, leaving 11 bases between the germline ends. This CDR3 comprises 16 residues.

The chain couples TRBV9 to TRBJ2-1; a possible D gene is TRBD1 (6 bases). V was shortened by 0 bases and J by 10 bases, with 17 bases between the two germline ends. Germline assignment: CDR1 SGDLS and CDR2 YYNGEE. There are 15 residues in the CDR3. The CDR3 reads CASSVGVQAGEEQFF. The CDR3 nucleotides are TGTGCCAGCAGCGTAGGGGTCCAGGCAGGGGAGGAGCAGTTCTTC.

In this sample, this clone turned up a few times. The rearrangement joins TRBV30 to TRBJ1-2, with 8 bases lining up with TRBD1. V lost 4 bases and J lost 3; bases outside the gene matches: 7. The CDR3 spans 14 residues. Germline CDR1 and CDR2: GTSNPN and SVGIG (reference sequence). CDR3 nucleotide sequence: TGTGCCTGGATCATGACAGGGGCGGACTATGGCTACACCTTC. Translated, it gives CAWIMTGADYGYTF. Combining the CDR3 with reference TRBV30 and TRBJ1-2 gives the whole variable domain SQTIHQWPATLVQPVGSPLSLECTVEGTSNPNLYWYRQAAGRGLQLLFYSVGIGQISSEVPQNLSASRPQDRQFILSSKKLLLSDSGFYLCAWIMTGADYGYTFGSGTRLTVV.

This clone has only a few counts. The genes are TRBV6-6 and TRBJ1-2, with 8 positions matching TRBD1. Germline assignment: CDR1 MNHNY and CDR2 SVGAGI (reference sequence). There are 12 residues in the CDR3. The J segment lost 12 bases and the V segment lost 4 bases, leaving 7 bases of the junction unmatched. As DNA, the CDR3 is TGTGCCAGCAGTTTGCCGACAGGGGCCAACACCTTC. It encodes CASSLPTGANTF.